This TCR beta chain is from a study of cytotoxic CD8 clonotypes in ibrutinib-treated CLL. The data were produced by immunoSEQ multiplex PCR, yet TCRdb's version contains in-frame clones alone and is incomplete. In the table there are more than 35,000 clones, over 55% of which are singletons. As to this clone: What it recognizes is unknown.

Cryopreserved PBMCs were the source of about 2 micrograms of genomic DNA, which went to TCR beta libraries. Whole-study findings and limits: The clonality went up when patients responded to ibrutinib and dropped back toward baseline at progression.

Trimming left V 4 bases short and J 6 bases short, with 12 bases between. Germline V gene lookup returns CDR1 MNHNS and CDR2 SASEGT. The CDR3 extends over 13 amino acids. This chain links TRBV6-1 with TRBJ1-1, with D perhaps TRBD1 (6 bases). Specimen: PBMCs, collected at disease progression, from a patient treated with ibrutinib. This receptor was obtained from a human donor with chronic lymphocytic leukemia. CDR3 amino acids: CASSAQQGSEAFF. CDR3 in DNA: TGTGCCAGCAGTGCCCAGCAGGGGTCTGAAGCTTTCTTT.